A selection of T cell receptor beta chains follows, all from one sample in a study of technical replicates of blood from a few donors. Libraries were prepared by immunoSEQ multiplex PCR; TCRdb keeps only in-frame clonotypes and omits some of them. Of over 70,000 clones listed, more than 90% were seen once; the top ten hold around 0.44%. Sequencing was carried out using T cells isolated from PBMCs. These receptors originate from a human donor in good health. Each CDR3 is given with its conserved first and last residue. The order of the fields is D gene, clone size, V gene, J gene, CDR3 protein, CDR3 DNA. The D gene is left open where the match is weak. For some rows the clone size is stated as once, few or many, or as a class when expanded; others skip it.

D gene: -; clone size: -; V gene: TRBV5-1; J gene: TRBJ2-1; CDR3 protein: CASSLEPTYNEQFF; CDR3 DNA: TGCGCCAGCAGCTTGGAGCCAACCTACAATGAGCAGTTCTTC
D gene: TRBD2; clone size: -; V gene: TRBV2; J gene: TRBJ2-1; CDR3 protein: CASSASGRPYNEQFF; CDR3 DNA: TGTGCCAGCAGTGCTAGCGGGAGGCCTTACAATGAGCAGTTCTTC
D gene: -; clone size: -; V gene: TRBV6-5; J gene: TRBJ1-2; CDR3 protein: CASSYSTGYYGYTF; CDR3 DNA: TGTGCCAGCAGTTACTCGACCGGGTACTATGGCTACACCTTC
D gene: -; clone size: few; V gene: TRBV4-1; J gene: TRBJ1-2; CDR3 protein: CASSQGALYGYTF; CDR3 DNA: TGCGCCAGCAGCCAAGGCGCGCTCTATGGCTACACCTTC
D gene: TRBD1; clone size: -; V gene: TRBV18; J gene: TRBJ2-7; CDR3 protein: CASSPMGQENYEQYF; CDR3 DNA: TGTGCCAGCTCACCAATGGGACAGGAGAACTACGAGCAGTACTTC
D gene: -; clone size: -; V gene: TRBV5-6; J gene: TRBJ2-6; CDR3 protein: CASSFPLLSGANVLTF; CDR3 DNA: TGTGCCAGCAGCTTCCCGTTACTCTCTGGGGCCAACGTCCTGACTTTC
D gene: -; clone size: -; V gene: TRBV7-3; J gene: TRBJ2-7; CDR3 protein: CASSSQGLGEQYF; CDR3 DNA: TGTGCCAGCAGCTCACAGGGTCTAGGCGAGCAGTACTTC
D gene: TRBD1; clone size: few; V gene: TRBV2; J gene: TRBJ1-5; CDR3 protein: CASLREGAGQPQHF; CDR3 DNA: TGTGCCAGCTTAAGAGAGGGGGCAGGTCAGCCCCAGCATTTT
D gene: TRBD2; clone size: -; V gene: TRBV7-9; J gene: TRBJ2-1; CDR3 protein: CASSYGLAGGSSNEQFF; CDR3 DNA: TGTGCCAGCAGTTATGGACTAGCGGGAGGGTCTAGCAATGAGCAGTTCTTC
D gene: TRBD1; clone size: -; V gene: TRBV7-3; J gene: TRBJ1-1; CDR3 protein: CASSLTGGEAFF; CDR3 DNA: TGTGCCAGCAGCTTGACAGGGGGTGAAGCTTTCTTT
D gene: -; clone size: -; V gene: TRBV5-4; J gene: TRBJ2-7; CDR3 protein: CASSLGGGSYEQYF; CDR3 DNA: TGTGCCAGCAGCTTGGGTGGGGGGAGCTACGAGCAGTACTTC
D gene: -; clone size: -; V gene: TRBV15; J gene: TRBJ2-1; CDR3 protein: CATSRGLPEQFF; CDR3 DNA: TGTGCCACCAGCAGGGGACTCCCAGAGCAGTTCTTC
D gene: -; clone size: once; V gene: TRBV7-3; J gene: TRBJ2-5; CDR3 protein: CASSPQSGGAETQYF; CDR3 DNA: TGTGCCAGCAGCCCCCAGAGCGGAGGTGCCGAGACCCAGTACTTC
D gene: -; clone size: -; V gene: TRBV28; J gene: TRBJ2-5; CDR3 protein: CASSLRFTQYF; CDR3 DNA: TGTGCCAGCAGTTTACGGTTTACCCAGTACTTC
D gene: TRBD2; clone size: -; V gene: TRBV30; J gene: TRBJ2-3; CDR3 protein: CAWSVGLAGDTQYF; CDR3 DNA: TGTGCCTGGAGTGTAGGTCTAGCGGGAGATACGCAGTATTTT
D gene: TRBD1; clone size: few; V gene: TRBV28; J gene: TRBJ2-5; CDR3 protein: CASSFDRATVETQYF; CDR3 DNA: TGTGCCAGCAGTTTTGACAGGGCCACTGTAGAGACCCAGTACTTC
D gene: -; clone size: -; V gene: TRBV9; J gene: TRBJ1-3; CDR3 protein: CASSVQGTTGNTIYF; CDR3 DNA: TGTGCCAGCAGCGTACAGGGAACTACCGGAAACACCATATATTTT
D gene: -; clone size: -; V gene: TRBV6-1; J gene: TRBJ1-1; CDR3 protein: CASRPTGANTEAFF; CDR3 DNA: TGTGCCAGCAGACCGACAGGAGCGAACACTGAAGCTTTCTTT
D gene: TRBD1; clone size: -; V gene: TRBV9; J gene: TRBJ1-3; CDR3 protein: CASSLTTGGFFTDTIYF; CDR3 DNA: TGTGCCAGCAGCCTCACGACAGGGGGCTTCTTTACGGACACCATATATTTT
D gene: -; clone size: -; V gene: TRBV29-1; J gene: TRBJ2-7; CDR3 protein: CSVGWTYGAGRYEQYF; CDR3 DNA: TGCAGCGTTGGCTGGACTTACGGAGCGGGTAGGTACGAGCAGTACTTC
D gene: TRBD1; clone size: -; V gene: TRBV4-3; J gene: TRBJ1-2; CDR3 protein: CASSPGTEITNYGYTF; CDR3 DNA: TGCGCCAGCAGCCCCGGGACAGAAATTACTAACTATGGCTACACCTTC
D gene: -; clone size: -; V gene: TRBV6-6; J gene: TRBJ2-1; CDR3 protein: CASILDGSSYNEQFF; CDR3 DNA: TGTGCCAGCATTCTAGACGGGAGCTCCTACAATGAGCAGTTCTTC
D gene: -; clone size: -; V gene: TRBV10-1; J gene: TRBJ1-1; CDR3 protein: CASSESPGNTEAFF; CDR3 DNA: TGCGCCAGCAGTGAATCCCCAGGGAACACTGAAGCTTTCTTT
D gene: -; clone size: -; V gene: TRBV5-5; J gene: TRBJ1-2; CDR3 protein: CASSLSGGVRSNYGYTF; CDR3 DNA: TGTGCCAGCAGCTTGTCCGGCGGGGTTAGATCTAACTATGGCTACACCTTC
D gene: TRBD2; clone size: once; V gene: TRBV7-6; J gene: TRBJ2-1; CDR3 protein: CASSRFSGRERNNEQFF; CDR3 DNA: TGTGCCAGCAGCCGCTTTAGCGGGAGGGAGAGAAACAATGAGCAGTTCTTC
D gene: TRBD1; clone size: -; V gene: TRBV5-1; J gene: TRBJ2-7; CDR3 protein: CASSLTGAYEQYF; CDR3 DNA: TGCGCCAGCAGCCTAACAGGGGCCTACGAGCAGTACTTC
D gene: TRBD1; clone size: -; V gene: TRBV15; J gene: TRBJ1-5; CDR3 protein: CATSREGQGLNQPQHF; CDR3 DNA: TGTGCCACCAGCAGAGAGGGACAGGGCCTCAATCAGCCCCAGCATTTT
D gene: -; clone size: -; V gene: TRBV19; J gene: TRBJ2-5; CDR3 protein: CASRGQGVETQYF; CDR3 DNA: TGTGCCAGTAGGGGGCAGGGTGTGGAGACCCAGTACTTC
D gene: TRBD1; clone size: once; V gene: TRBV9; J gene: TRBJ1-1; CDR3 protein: CASSASGGTVSTEAFF; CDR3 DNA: TGTGCCAGCAGCGCTAGTGGGGGGACAGTTTCTACTGAAGCTTTCTTT
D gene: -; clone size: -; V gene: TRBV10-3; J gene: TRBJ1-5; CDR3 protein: CAIRDRSNQPQHF; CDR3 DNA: TGTGCCATCAGGGACAGAAGCAATCAGCCCCAGCATTTT
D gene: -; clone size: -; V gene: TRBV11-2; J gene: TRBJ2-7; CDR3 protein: CASSLGQRASYEQYF; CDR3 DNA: TGTGCCAGCAGCTTAGGTCAGCGGGCCTCCTACGAGCAGTACTTC
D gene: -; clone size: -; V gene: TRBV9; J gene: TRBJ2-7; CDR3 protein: CASSVGGRINEQYF; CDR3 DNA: TGTGCCAGCAGCGTAGGAGGGAGGATAAACGAGCAGTACTTC
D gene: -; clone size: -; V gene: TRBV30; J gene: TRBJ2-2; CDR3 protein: CAGQGGEGGGELFF; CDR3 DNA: TGTGCCGGCCAGGGGGGAGAGGGCGGCGGGGAGCTGTTTTTT
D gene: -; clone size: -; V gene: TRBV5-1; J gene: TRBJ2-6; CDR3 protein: CASSLNPGANVLTF; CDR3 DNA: TGCGCCAGCAGCTTGAATCCGGGGGCCAACGTCCTGACTTTC
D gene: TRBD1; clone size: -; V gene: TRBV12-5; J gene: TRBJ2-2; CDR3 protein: CASGLVNRGPGELFF; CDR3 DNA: TGTGCTAGTGGTTTGGTGAACAGGGGTCCCGGGGAGCTGTTTTTT
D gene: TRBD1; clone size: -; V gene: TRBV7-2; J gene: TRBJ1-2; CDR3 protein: CASRRDRGDGYTF; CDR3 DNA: TGTGCCAGCAGGCGGGACAGGGGGGATGGCTACACCTTC
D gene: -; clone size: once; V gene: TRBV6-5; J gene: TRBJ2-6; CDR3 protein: CASSYSGVGNVLTF; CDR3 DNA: TGTGCCAGCAGTTATTCAGGGGTAGGCAACGTCCTGACTTTC
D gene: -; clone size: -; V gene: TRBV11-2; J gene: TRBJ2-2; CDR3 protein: CASSLFEGNTGELFF; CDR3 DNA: TGTGCCAGCAGCTTGTTTGAGGGAAACACCGGGGAGCTGTTTTTT
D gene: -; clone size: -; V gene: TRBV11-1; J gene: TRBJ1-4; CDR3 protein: CASSLPEGEKLFF; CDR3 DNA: TGTGCCAGCAGCTTACCTGAGGGTGAAAAACTGTTTTTT
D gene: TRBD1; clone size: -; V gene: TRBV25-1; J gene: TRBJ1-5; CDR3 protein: CASSSADRGFQPQHF; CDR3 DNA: TGTGCCAGCAGTTCGGCCGACAGGGGCTTTCAGCCCCAGCATTTT
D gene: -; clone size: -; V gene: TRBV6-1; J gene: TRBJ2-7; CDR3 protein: CASSEGGIGEQYF; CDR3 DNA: TGTGCCAGCAGTGAGGGGGGTATTGGCGAGCAGTACTTC
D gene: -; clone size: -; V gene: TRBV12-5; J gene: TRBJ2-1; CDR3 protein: CASGLFTKSAAGRYNEQFF; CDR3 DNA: TGTGCTAGTGGTTTATTTACAAAAAGCGCGGCGGGAAGGTACAATGAGCAGTTCTTC
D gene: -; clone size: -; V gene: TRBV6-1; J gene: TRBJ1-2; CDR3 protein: CAARQDGYTF; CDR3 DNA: TGTGCCGCACGACAGGATGGCTACACCTTC
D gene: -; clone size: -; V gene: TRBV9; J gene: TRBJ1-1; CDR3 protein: CASSASQYGAEAFF; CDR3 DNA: TGTGCCAGCAGCGCCTCCCAATATGGAGCTGAAGCTTTCTTT
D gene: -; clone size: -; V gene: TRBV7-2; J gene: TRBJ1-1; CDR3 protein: CASSLRENTEAFF; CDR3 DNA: TGTGCCAGCAGCTTACGGGAGAACACTGAAGCTTTCTTT
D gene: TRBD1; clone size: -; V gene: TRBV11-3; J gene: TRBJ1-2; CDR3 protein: CASSVDRGYGYTF; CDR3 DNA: TGTGCCAGCAGCGTTGACAGGGGATACGGCTACACCTTC
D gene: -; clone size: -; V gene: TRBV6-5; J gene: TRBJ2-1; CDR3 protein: CASSRVRDSNEQFF; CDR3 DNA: TGTGCCAGCAGTAGAGTACGGGACTCGAATGAGCAGTTCTTC
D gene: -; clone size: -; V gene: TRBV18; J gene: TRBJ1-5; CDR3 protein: CASSEGTGTGSNQPQHF; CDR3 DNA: TGTGCCAGCTCAGAGGGCACCGGGACTGGTAGCAATCAGCCCCAGCATTTT
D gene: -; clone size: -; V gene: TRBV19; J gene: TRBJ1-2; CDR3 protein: CASSISRQVLNYGYTF; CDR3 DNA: TGTGCCAGTAGTATTTCCCGACAGGTCCTAAACTATGGCTACACCTTC
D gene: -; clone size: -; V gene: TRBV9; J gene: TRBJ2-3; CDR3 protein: CASSPERSSTDTQYF; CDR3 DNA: TGTGCCAGCAGCCCAGAGCGCAGTAGCACAGATACGCAGTATTTT
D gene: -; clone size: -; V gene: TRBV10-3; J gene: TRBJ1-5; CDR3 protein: CAINGRINQPQHF; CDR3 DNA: TGTGCCATCAACGGCAGGATAAATCAGCCCCAGCATTTT
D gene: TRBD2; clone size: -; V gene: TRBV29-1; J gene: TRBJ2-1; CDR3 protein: CSVDPLAGLNYNEQFF; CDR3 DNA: TGCAGCGTTGACCCTCTAGCGGGCCTAAACTACAATGAGCAGTTCTTC
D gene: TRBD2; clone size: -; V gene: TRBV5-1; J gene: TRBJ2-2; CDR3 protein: CASSSSSGTYTGELFF; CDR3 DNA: TGCGCCAGCAGCTCCTCTAGCGGTACTTACACCGGGGAGCTGTTTTTT